The 21 T cell receptor beta chains presented below share a single source sample, sequenced in a study of OX40 agonist ivuxolimab in advanced cancers. Clones were sequenced by immunoSEQ multiplex PCR, and TCRdb holds only the in-frame ones, with some missing. The sample lists around 62,000 clones, over 75% seen once, with 0.35% to 0.45% in the top ten. Sequenced material: CD4+ or CD8+ T cells sorted from blood, taken in a trial of the OX40 agonist ivuxolimab. These receptor sequences come from an adult with an advanced solid tumor such as melanoma, head and neck, liver or kidney cancer.

The V gene is TRBV18, the J gene TRBJ2-5; D remains ambiguous. The germline gives CDR1 KGHSH, CDR2 LQKENI. V gave up 3 bases and J gave up 4 bases, with 9 bases separating them. This CDR3 contains 13 residues. The DNA of the CDR3 is TGTGCCAGCTCACCGTTAAATTTAGAGACCCAGTACTTC. It yields the protein CASSPLNLETQYF.

The rearrangement joins TRBV7-2 to TRBJ1-5; no firm D call. The length of the CDR3 is 16 residues. Trimming shortened V by 3 bases and J by 0 bases, and 12 bases separated the two germline ends. The germline V gene encodes CDR1 SGHTA and CDR2 FQGNSA. In nucleotides, the CDR3 is TGTGCCAGCAGCTTCCGGGCCCCCTTTAGCAATCAGCCCCAGCATTTT. Translated, it gives CASSFRAPFSNQPQHF.

CDR3: CASSQGGGALSYNEQFF. CDR3 bases: TGTGCCAGCAGCCAAGGGGGAGGGGCCCTTTCCTACAATGAGCAGTTCTTC. The chain joins TRBV4-2 to TRBJ2-1; 7 bases align to TRBD2. V gave up 1 base and J gave up 1 base; unmatched junction bases: 7. The germline V gene encodes CDR1 LGHNA and CDR2 YNFKEQ. The CDR3 is 17 residues long.

The CDR3 sequence is CASSSYTDTQYF. CDR3 DNA: TGTGCCAGCAGCTCTTACACAGATACGCAGTATTTT. The V and J genes are TRBV7-9 and TRBJ2-3; D gene ambiguous. CDR3 size: 12 residues. The V gene lost 4 bases and the J gene lost 2 bases, with 4 bases spanning the gap. Germline CDR1 and CDR2: SEHNR and FQNEAQ (reference sequence).

The chain links TRBV4-1 to TRBJ2-7; D could derive from TRBD1 or TRBD2 (7 bases each). CDR3 length equals 16 residues. V lost 0 bases and J lost 3, with 15 bases in between. CDR1 MGHRA and CDR2 YSYEKL come from the germline V gene. In DNA form, the CDR3 reads TGCGCCAGCAGCCAAGATGACAGGGAGGGGATCTACGAGCAGTACTTC. The encoded protein is CASSQDDREGIYEQYF.

This chain links TRBV10-3 with TRBJ1-3, with 8 positions matching TRBD1. The germline V gene encodes CDR1 ENHRY and CDR2 SYGVKD. The junction had 7 bases not matched to a gene; V was cut back by 6 bases and J by 0 bases. CDR3 length equals 16 residues. CDR3 residues: CAISDRGGGSGNTIYF. Here the CDR3 DNA reads TGTGCCATCAGCGACAGGGGAGGGGGCTCTGGAAACACCATATATTTT.

The V gene is TRBV5-4, the J gene TRBJ1-1; possible D gene TRBD1, 6 bases. The germline CDR1 and CDR2 sequences are SGHNT and YYREEE (reference sequence). The CDR3 covers 15 residues. The V end was cut by 0 bases, the J end by 4 bases, with 13 bases between. The CDR3 DNA reads TGTGCCAGCAGCTTGGTACAGGGTGGTGCCACTGAAGCTTTCTTT. It specifies CASSLVQGGATEAFF. The variable domain in full, completed from reference TRBV5-4 and TRBJ1-1, reads ETGVTQSPTHLIKTRGQQVTLRCSSQSGHNTVSWYQQALGQGPQFIFQYYREEENGRGNFPPRFSGLQFPNYSSELNVNALELDDSALYLCASSLVQGGATEAFFGQGTRLTVV.

The chain recombines TRBV18 with TRBJ2-7; D is perhaps TRBD1 or TRBD2 (5 bases each). Germline V gene lookup returns CDR1 KGHSH and CDR2 LQKENI. The CDR3 length is 13 residues. Trimming took off 3 bases at V and 2 bases at J, with 8 bases between the two ends. CDR3 nucleotide sequence: TGTGCCAGCTCACCGGGACGGGCCTACGAGCAGTACTTC. As protein: CASSPGRAYEQYF.

The genes are TRBV7-3 and TRBJ2-1, with D possibly being TRBD1 or TRBD2 (6 bases each). This CDR3 comprises 14 residues. Germline CDR1 SGHTA, CDR2 FQGTGA. V was clipped by 0 bases and J by 5 bases, with 8 bases between them. The CDR3 DNA reads as TGTGCCAGCAGCTTAACGGGGGGCCACAATGAGCAGTTCTTC. It is translated as CASSLTGGHNEQFF.

This chain joins TRBV11-2 and TRBJ1-1; D may be TRBD1 (6 bases). The CDR3 runs 15 residues. The germline gives CDR1 SGHAT, CDR2 FQNNGV. Trimming removed 1 base from V and 4 bases from J, with 13 bases in between. In DNA form, the CDR3 reads TGTGCCAGCAGCTTAGTGGGGGGCGGAGGCACTGAAGCTTTCTTT. Its translation: CASSLVGGGGTEAFF.

The J gene is TRBJ2-2, the V gene TRBV2; TRBD2 matches 12 bases. From germline, CDR1 is SNHLY and CDR2 FYNNEI. The junction had 9 bases not matched to a gene; V was cut back by 5 bases and J by 8 bases. This CDR3 comprises 16 residues. The CDR3 here is CASSPDLTSGGGELFF. DNA of the CDR3: TGTGCCAGCAGTCCCGATCTGACTAGCGGGGGTGGGGAGCTGTTTTTT.

The chain recombines TRBV11-3 with TRBJ2-1, with D possibly matching TRBD2 (5 bases). Looked up from germline, CDR1 is SGHNT and CDR2 is YENEEA. The CDR3 totals 17 residues. Trimming removed 1 base at V and 2 bases at J, with 15 bases between. CDR3 amino acids: CASSLGFGGPTYNEQFF. The CDR3 DNA sequence: TGTGCCAGCAGCTTAGGATTTGGCGGGCCCACCTACAATGAGCAGTTCTTC.

The rearrangement uses TRBV11-3 and TRBJ2-1, with 9 bases identical to TRBD1. Germline CDR1 SGHNT, CDR2 YENEEA. J lost 8 bases, V lost 3 bases, and 5 bases had no gene match. The CDR3 covers 14 residues. The chain's CDR3 is CASSLGQGFDEQFF. Here the CDR3 DNA reads TGTGCCAGCAGCTTGGGACAGGGATTCGATGAGCAGTTCTTC.

V and J are TRBV6-5 and TRBJ2-2; TRBD1 might be the D (7 bases). Between the trimmed V and J ends, which lost 2 bases and 5 bases, there was a span of 12 bases. The germline V gene encodes CDR1 MNHEY and CDR2 SVGAGI. CDR3 size: 15 residues. The CDR3 region has the DNA TGTGCCAGCAGTTACCGTTCAGGGGGGACCGGGGAGCTGTTTTTT. Its protein is CASSYRSGGTGELFF.

This clone was observed a handful of times. The rearrangement uses TRBV9 and TRBJ1-6, with TRBD1 identical over 9 bases. V shed 3 bases and J 10 bases; nucleotides not matched to a gene: 8. The germline V gene encodes CDR1 SGDLS and CDR2 YYNGEE. The length of the CDR3 is 15 residues. This CDR3 is CASSEGQGRSSPLHF. The CDR3 bases are TGTGCCAGCAGCGAGGGACAGGGCCGGAGCTCACCCCTCCACTTT.

V usage is TRBV5-4 and J usage is TRBJ2-5; a weak D match, TRBD1 (5 bases). Germline V gene sequence: CDR1 SGHNT, CDR2 YYREEE (reference sequence). This CDR3 spans 14 amino acids. The germline V and J ends were trimmed by 1 base and 2 bases, with 9 bases remaining between them. The CDR3 DNA reads as TGTGCCAGCAGCTTGAGGACACGACAAGAGACCCAGTACTTC. This codes for CASSLRTRQETQYF.

This chain links TRBV6-6 with TRBJ2-5, with D uncertain. CDR3 length equals 12 residues. With 7 bases removed from V and 5 bases from J, the gap between germline ends came to 11 bases. CDR1 is MNHNY and CDR2 is SVGAGI in the germline V gene (reference sequence). CDR3 DNA: TGTGCCAGCACCGATAGCTCGGAGACCCAGTACTTC. Its translation is CASTDSSETQYF.

The V and J genes are TRBV13 and TRBJ2-3, with TRBD2 as a possible D gene (6 bases). CDR3 length equals 17 residues. V lost 4 bases to trimming and J lost 2 bases, with 19 bases between them. Germline CDR1 PRHDT, CDR2 FYEKMQ (reference sequence). CDR3 amino acids: CASSWSWEEGNTDTQYF. The DNA of the CDR3 is TGTGCCAGCAGCTGGTCATGGGAGGAGGGAAACACAGATACGCAGTATTTT.

The CDR3 DNA follows: TGTGCCAGCTCACCGGACAGCTACACCGGGGAGCTGTTTTTT. This translates into CASSPDSYTGELFF. The chain employs TRBV18 and TRBJ2-2, with D possibly being TRBD1 (6 bases). V lost 3 bases to trimming and J lost 3 bases, with 8 bases between them. The CDR3 consists of 14 residues. Germline-derived CDR1 and CDR2 are KGHSH and LQKENI.

The table lists this clone with a few counts. The V gene is TRBV16, the J gene TRBJ2-1; the D is unclear. From germline, CDR1 is KGHSY and CDR2 FQNENV. The CDR3 length is 12 residues. Trimming pared 0 bases from V and 7 bases from J, leaving 4 bases between. This CDR3 reads CASSQSRNEQFF. For the CDR3, the DNA is TGTGCCAGCAGCCAATCACGGAATGAGCAGTTCTTC.

This sequence joins TRBV7-9 and TRBJ2-3; no firm D call. Germline CDR1 reads SEHNR; CDR2 reads FQNEAQ (reference sequence). CDR3 size: 12 residues. V lost 5 bases and J lost 7, with 10 bases in between. The CDR3 nucleotides are TGTGCCAGCAGCCCGCGCGCGAATACGCAGTATTTT. It specifies CASSPRANTQYF. The full variable domain, with the rest looked up from reference TRBV7-9 and TRBJ2-3, is DTGVSQNPRHKITKRGQNVTFRCDPISEHNRLYWYRQTLGQGPEFLTYFQNEAQLEKSRLLSDRFSAERPKGSFSTLEIQRTEQGDSAMYLCASSPRANTQYFGPGTRLTVL.